Below are 18 T cell receptor beta chains sequenced from a single sample in a study of T cell responses to AZD1222 COVID-19 vaccine. Here immunoSEQ multiplex PCR was the method, and the copy in TCRdb shows in-frame clones only, minus some. There are approximately 120,000 clones in the sample; 80% to 90% occur only once, and more than 9% lies in the top ten. Material: peripheral blood, obtained on day 0 of AZD1222 vaccination. The receptor source for this set is an adult in good health.

The J gene is TRBJ2-5, the V gene TRBV18, with D possibly matching TRBD1 (6 bases). Trimming stripped 3 bases from V and 5 bases from J, with 10 bases between. The CDR3 runs 13 residues. The germline V gene has CDR1 KGHSH and CDR2 LQKENI. CDR3 loop: CASSPGHWETQYF. CDR3 nucleotides: TGTGCCAGCTCACCGGGACATTGGGAGACCCAGTACTTC.

Only a few counts were recorded for this clone. The chain employs TRBV6-2 or TRBV6-3 and TRBJ2-7; 13 positions match TRBD2. The trim removed 6 bases at V and 2 bases at J, leaving 13 bases unmatched. This CDR3 has 18 amino acids. The germline V gene encodes CDR1 MNHEY and CDR2 SVGEGT. CDR3 nucleotide sequence: TGTGCCAGCAGCCCCCGGACTAGCGGGAGAATAGCCACCTACGAGCAGTACTTC. This codes for CASSPRTSGRIATYEQYF.

The chain carries TRBV5-1 and TRBJ1-5; D is undetermined. The germline V gene encodes CDR1 SGHRS and CDR2 YFSETQ. The V end lost 0 bases, the J end lost 7 bases, and 8 bases lay between the germline ends. This CDR3 contains 13 residues. CDR3 sequence reads: CASSLDSGQPQHF. DNA for the CDR3: TGCGCCAGCAGCTTGGACAGTGGGCAGCCCCAGCATTTT. The whole variable domain, filled in from reference TRBV5-1 and TRBJ1-5, reads KAGVTQTPRYLIKTRGQQVTLSCSPISGHRSVSWYQQTPGQGLQFLFEYFSETQRNKGNFPGRFSGRQFSNSRSEMNVSTLELGDSALYLCASSLDSGQPQHFGDGTRLSIL.

V and J are TRBV11-1 and TRBJ1-1; D uncertain. V gave up 5 bases and J gave up 0 bases, with 13 bases separating them. There are 15 residues in the CDR3. Germline-derived CDR1 and CDR2 are SGHAT and FQDESV (reference sequence). For the CDR3, the DNA is TGTGCCAGCAGCCAGCCTTCCAGGATGAACACTGAAGCTTTCTTT. Its translation is CASSQPSRMNTEAFF. Supplemented by reference TRBV11-1 and TRBJ1-1, the full variable domain reads EAEVAQSPRYKITEKSQAVAFWCDPISGHATLYWYRQILGQGPELLVQFQDESVVDDSQLPKDRFSAERLKGVDSTLKIQPAELGDSAMYLCASSQPSRMNTEAFFGQGTRLTVV.

J is TRBJ2-2 and V is TRBV7-2; D not resolved. CDR3 length: 15 residues. Per germline, CDR1 SGHTA and CDR2 FQGNSA. Trimming removed 1 base from V and 7 bases from J, with 13 bases in between. This chain's CDR3 is CASSLGPAAYGELFF. The DNA for the CDR3 is TGTGCCAGCAGCTTAGGTCCGGCTGCCTACGGGGAGCTGTTTTTT. The complete variable domain, with remaining parts taken from reference TRBV7-2 and TRBJ2-2, reads GAGVSQSPSNKVTEKGKDVELRCDPISGHTALYWYRQSLGQGLEFLIYFQGNSAPDKSGLPSDRFSAERTGGSVSTLTIQRTQQEDSAVYLCASSLGPAAYGELFFGEGSRLTVL.

The chain combines TRBV27 with TRBJ2-2, with D possibly being TRBD2 (6 bases). This CDR3 has 16 amino acids. Germline V CDR1 and CDR2: MNHEY, SMNVEV (reference sequence). Trimming stripped 7 bases from V and 4 bases from J, with 19 bases between. CDR3 region: CASTTGAGPSTGELFF. CDR3 in DNA: TGTGCCAGCACCACCGGAGCGGGTCCAAGCACCGGGGAGCTGTTTTTT.

CDR3 protein: CASSTSGDGVCHF. CDR3 sequence (DNA): TGTGCCAGCAGCACCTCAGGCGACGGAGTGTGCCACTTT. This sequence joins TRBV7-9 and TRBJ1-6; D remains ambiguous. Deletions cut 5 bases from V and 18 bases from J, with 20 bases between. The CDR3 is 13 residues long. Germline V gene data show CDR1 as SEHNR and CDR2 as FQNEAQ (reference sequence).

This clone was observed a handful of times. The chain joins TRBV27 to TRBJ1-4; 7 bases line up with TRBD1. In germline, CDR1 is MNHEY, CDR2 SMNVEV (reference sequence). The CDR3 covers 20 residues. The trim removed 2 bases at V and 0 bases at J, leaving 15 bases unmatched. CDR3 loop: CASSLGPSGQYHSTNEKLFF. The CDR3 nucleotides are TGTGCCAGCAGTTTAGGGCCCTCGGGACAGTACCACTCAACTAATGAAAAACTGTTTTTT.

The chain joins TRBV2 to TRBJ1-2; D might be TRBD1 (6 bases). V was cut by 3 bases and J by 4 bases, with 6 bases left in between. The CDR3 extends over 12 amino acids. Germline V CDR1 and CDR2: SNHLY, FYNNEI. CDR3 loop: CASSETGYGYTF. The CDR3 region has the DNA TGTGCCAGCAGTGAGACAGGCTATGGCTACACCTTC.

The V gene is TRBV19, the J gene TRBJ1-2; TRBD1 aligns across 7 bases. The V gene end was trimmed by 9 bases and the J gene end by 4 bases; junction bases not matched to a gene: 14. CDR1 and CDR2 (germline): LNHDA, SQIVND (reference sequence). The CDR3 runs to 15 residues. The CDR3 DNA reads TGTGCCAGCGGGGCCGGACAGGCCCGTGGCTATGGCTACACCTTC. This encodes CASGAGQARGYGYTF.

This clone has a handful of counts. The CDR3 sequence is CASSLTAGGYASNQPQHF. The CDR3, as DNA: TGTGCCAGCAGCTTAACGGCAGGGGGCTACGCGAGCAATCAGCCCCAGCATTTT. The V call is TRBV7-2, the J call TRBJ1-5; 8 bases are a match to TRBD1. Per the germline V gene, CDR1 is SGHTA and CDR2 is FQGNSA. Unmatched junction bases numbered 10, after V lost 2 bases and J lost 1 base. The CDR3 is 18 amino acids. Full variable domain (remainder filled in from reference TRBV7-2 and TRBJ1-5): GAGVSQSPSNKVTEKGKDVELRCDPISGHTALYWYRQSLGQGLEFLIYFQGNSAPDKSGLPSDRFSAERTGGSVSTLTIQRTQQEDSAVYLCASSLTAGGYASNQPQHFGDGTRLSIL.

The rearrangement links TRBV7-9 to TRBJ2-7; D is ambiguous. CDR1 is SEHNR, CDR2 FQNEAQ, per germline (reference sequence). Trimming left V 1 base short and J 4 bases short, with 5 bases between. This CDR3 has 12 amino acids. DNA of the CDR3: TGTGCCAGCAGCTTAGGGGTGTACGAGCAGTACTTC. This encodes CASSLGVYEQYF.

The chain couples TRBV28 to TRBJ1-1; D remains unclear. Trimming took 3 bases from V and 8 from J, leaving 13 bases between them. Germline V CDR1 and CDR2: MDHEN, SYDVKM. CDR3 length: 13 residues. The CDR3 DNA sequence: TGTGCCAGCAGTTTCTCCCCATGGGGAGAAGCTTTCTTT. Residues: CASSFSPWGEAFF.

The J gene is TRBJ2-7, the V gene TRBV19; possibly TRBD1 for D (6 bases). The CDR3 sequence is 15 residues long. Germline values: CDR1 LNHDA, CDR2 SQIVND (reference sequence). V gave up 7 bases and J gave up 1 base, with 17 bases separating them. The CDR3 coding sequence is TGTGCCAGTAAGATACAGGGTGGTGAATCCTACGAGCAGTACTTC. It is translated as CASKIQGGESYEQYF.

The chain couples TRBV5-1 to TRBJ1-1; perhaps TRBD1 as D (5 bases). In germline, CDR1 is SGHRS, CDR2 YFSETQ. The V end lost 3 bases, the J end lost 5 bases, and 17 bases lay between the germline ends. This CDR3 is built from 15 residues. Here the CDR3 DNA reads TGCGCCAGCAGCTCCGCGCAAGGGGCGGGTACTGAAGCTTTCTTT. Translated, it gives CASSSAQGAGTEAFF. Complete variable domain (other parts from reference TRBV5-1 and TRBJ1-1): KAGVTQTPRYLIKTRGQQVTLSCSPISGHRSVSWYQQTPGQGLQFLFEYFSETQRNKGNFPGRFSGRQFSNSRSEMNVSTLELGDSALYLCASSSAQGAGTEAFFGQGTRLTVV.

The gene calls are TRBV5-1 and TRBJ2-5, with 9 bases identical to TRBD2. The length of the CDR3 is 15 residues. In germline, CDR1 is SGHRS, CDR2 YFSETQ. The V and J ends lost 7 bases and 5 bases, in that order; junction bases with no gene match: 12. The CDR3 coding sequence is TGCGCCAGCTCCCCTTCTTTAGCGGGGGTGGAGACCCAGTACTTC. Protein product: CASSPSLAGVETQYF.

There are a few counts of this clone. The CDR3 nucleotides read TGTGCCAGCAGTGAAAGAAGCGCCTACGAGCAGTACTTC. This gives the protein CASSERSAYEQYF. The J gene is TRBJ2-7, the V gene TRBV2; D gene unclear. Looked up from germline, CDR1 is SNHLY and CDR2 is FYNNEI. Trimming removed 2 bases at V and 2 bases at J, with 7 bases between. The CDR3 has 13 residues.

The V gene is TRBV30, the J gene TRBJ2-7, with D uncertain. CDR3 length: 11 amino acids. Germline CDR1 is GTSNPN and CDR2 is SVGIG (reference sequence). The ends were cut back, 1 base at V and 0 bases at J, with 1 base in the middle. DNA for the CDR3: TGTGCCTGGAGTGACTCCTACGAGCAGTACTTC. This codes for CAWSDSYEQYF.